Detailed here is one TCR beta chain. Antigen: not known. Cohort: HPV-negative, locally advanced oral cavity squamous cell carcinoma patients. Analysis of PBMCs was direct, with no culture step. Here immunoSEQ multiplex PCR was the method, and the copy in TCRdb shows in-frame clones only, minus some. The table includes tens of thousands of clones, 65% to 80% detected once. This sample is part of a study of neoadjuvant anti-PD-1 for oral cavity cancer. Study-level background: Non-progressing patients received a fourth nivolumab dose near day 43, then surgery on days 50-56. Study observations and caveats: Treg/Th17 ratio rose with pretreatment blood and fell with post-treatment tumor TCRbeta clonality.

Germline CDR1 reads SGHTA; CDR2 reads FQGNSA. Trimming pared 8 bases from V and 4 bases from J, leaving 23 bases between. The CDR3 length is 16 residues. The chain employs TRBV7-2 and TRBJ1-2, with D unresolved. This sample comprised PBMCs, obtained before nivolumab (anti-PD-1) treatment. The TCR was taken from a person aged 35-80 years with oral cavity squamous cell carcinoma. This CDR3 reads CASHTPRQRLFYGYTF. The DNA of the CDR3 is TGTGCCAGCCACACCCCGCGACAACGGCTTTTCTATGGCTACACCTTC.